The T cell receptor beta chain described here comes from a study of technical replicates of blood from several donors. Generated by immunoSEQ multiplex PCR, the TCRdb table keeps only in-frame clones and is missing some. This sample has some 99,000 clones, with approximately 95% found just once. CDR1 is ENHRY and CDR2 is SYGVKD in the germline V gene. V shed 5 bases and J shed 2 bases, with 15 bases lying between them. The CDR3 has 16 residues. This chain uses TRBV10-3 with TRBJ2-2; tentative D call: TRBD1 (6 bases). The sample taken for sequencing was T cells isolated from PBMCs. The clonotype was recovered from a human donor in good health. CDR3 protein: CAISRQQGANTGELFF. CDR3 DNA: TGTGCCATCAGTCGACAACAGGGTGCAAACACCGGGGAGCTGTTTTTT.